These 11 T cell receptor beta chains came from one sample sequenced in a study of graft-versus-host responses after intestinal transplantation. What these receptors recognize is not known. Profiled with immunoSEQ multiplex PCR; TCRdb holds only in-frame clones, not every one. In the table there are about 70,000 clones, around 91% of which are singletons. Source: unstimulated CD8+ T cells sorted from spleen or lymph node cells, taken before transplant. The receptors were gathered from a human donor who was the organ donor for an intestinal transplant.

V and J are TRBV25-1 and TRBJ2-7; 7 nucleotides agree with TRBD2. Losses at the gene ends were 1 base for V and 6 bases for J; bases not matched to a gene: 3. The CDR3 is 13 residues long. Per germline, CDR1 MGHDK and CDR2 SYGVNS. The CDR3 sequence is CASSEWEGGEQYV. The CDR3 DNA reads as TGTGCCAGCAGTGAATGGGAGGGTGGCGAGCAGTACGTC.

The chain combines TRBV28 with TRBJ1-4; TRBD1 matches at 7 bases. The CDR3 sequence is 13 residues long. Germline V gene lookup returns CDR1 MDHEN and CDR2 SYDVKM. Trimming took 6 bases from V and 5 from J; bases not matched to a gene: 3. The CDR3 sequence is CASRSTGNEKLFF. The CDR3 DNA sequence: TGTGCCAGCAGATCGACAGGGAATGAAAAACTGTTTTTT.

This sequence joins TRBV28 and TRBJ1-1; 7 nucleotides agree with TRBD1. V was clipped by 5 bases and J by 4 bases; unmatched bases: 13. The CDR3 extends over 16 amino acids. Germline V gives CDR1 MDHEN, CDR2 SYDVKM. CDR3 amino acids: CASSVTGTAASTEAFF. CDR3 DNA sequence: TGTGCCAGCAGTGTCACCGGGACAGCAGCGAGCACTGAAGCTTTCTTT.

This rearrangement joins TRBV27 to TRBJ2-7; D is possibly TRBD1 (6 bases). CDR3 length equals 14 residues. Trimming took off 5 bases at V and 4 bases at J, with 15 bases between the two ends. Germline values: CDR1 MNHEY, CDR2 SMNVEV (reference sequence). CDR3 DNA sequence: TGTGCCAGCAGTCCCTCGGACAGTCCTTACGAGCAGTACGTC. Translation gives CASSPSDSPYEQYV.

The chain employs TRBV28 and TRBJ2-3; tentative D call: TRBD2 (5 bases). The CDR3 has 16 amino acids. Looked up from germline, CDR1 is MDHEN and CDR2 is SYDVKM. V lost 5 bases to trimming and J lost 0 bases, with 15 bases between them. CDR3 protein: CASSPSAGGSTDTQYF. Here the CDR3 DNA reads TGTGCCAGCAGTCCTTCGGCGGGCGGAAGCACAGATACGCAGTATTTT.

The J gene is TRBJ2-5, the V gene TRBV6-5; a possible D gene is TRBD2 (6 bases). Trimming took 6 bases from V and 0 from J, leaving 11 bases between them. Germline-derived CDR1 and CDR2 are MNHEY and SVGAGI. This CDR3 is 14 amino acids long. The CDR3 DNA sequence: TGTGCCAGCAGCCGTCCGGGAGACCAAGAGACCCAGTACTTC. Its translation: CASSRPGDQETQYF.

The chain links TRBV10-3 to TRBJ1-1; tentatively, D is TRBD1 (6 bases). The CDR3 consists of 14 residues. CDR1 is ENHRY, CDR2 SYGVKD, per germline. V was cut by 3 bases and J by 1 base, with 9 bases left in between. For the CDR3, the DNA is TGTGCCATCAGTGACCTGGACAGGAACACTGAAGCTTTCTTT. Its translation: CAISDLDRNTEAFF.

The gene calls are TRBV14 and TRBJ2-7, with 7 bases matching TRBD1. Germline V CDR1 and CDR2: SGHDN, FVKESK. The CDR3 has 18 residues. J lost 8 bases, V lost 0 bases, and 19 bases had no gene match. The CDR3 DNA is TGTGCCAGCAGCCAAGATCTGGCGGGCAGGGGGATTTGTCGGCAGCAGTACGTC. Translating it yields CASSQDLAGRGICRQQYV.

The chain recombines TRBV11-2 with TRBJ2-1; unclear D gene. CDR1 and CDR2 (germline): SGHAT, FQNNGV. The CDR3 contains 16 residues. The V gene lost 5 bases and the J gene lost 0 bases, with 14 bases spanning the gap. CDR3: CASSASRVPSYNEQFF. As DNA, the CDR3 is TGTGCCAGCAGCGCAAGCCGGGTCCCCTCCTACAATGAGCAGTTCTTC.

This clone was observed a single time. The chain joins TRBV5-6 to TRBJ2-7; TRBD2 matches at 11 bases. This CDR3 contains 15 residues. CDR1 and CDR2 (germline): SGHDT, YYEEEE. The V segment lost 4 bases and the J segment 2 bases; nucleotides outside the gene matches: 5. The CDR3 DNA reads as TGTGCCAGCAGCGCCAGACTAGCGGGGACCTACGAGCAGTACGTC. This translates into CASSARLAGTYEQYV.

The J gene is TRBJ2-1, the V gene TRBV9, with D uncertain. The V end was cut by 3 bases, the J end by 2 bases, with 18 bases between. Germline V gives CDR1 SGDLS, CDR2 YYNGEE. The CDR3 covers 17 residues. CDR3: CASSAGGSLYPYNEQFF. Here the CDR3 DNA reads TGTGCCAGCAGCGCCGGCGGCTCCCTTTACCCCTACAATGAGCAGTTCTTC.